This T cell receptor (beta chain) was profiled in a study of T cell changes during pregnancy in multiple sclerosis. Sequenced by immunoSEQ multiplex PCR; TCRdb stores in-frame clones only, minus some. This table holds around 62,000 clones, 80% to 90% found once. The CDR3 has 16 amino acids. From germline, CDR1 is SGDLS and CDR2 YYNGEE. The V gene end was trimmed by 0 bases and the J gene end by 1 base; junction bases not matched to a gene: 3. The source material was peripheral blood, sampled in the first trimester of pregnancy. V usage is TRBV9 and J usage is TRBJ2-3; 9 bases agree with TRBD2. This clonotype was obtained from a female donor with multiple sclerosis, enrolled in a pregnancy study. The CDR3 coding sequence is TGTGCCAGCAGCGTAGGGGGCGGGGGGGGCACAGATACGCAGTATTTT. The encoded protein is CASSVGGGGGTDTQYF.